A selection of T cell receptor beta chains follows, all from one sample in a study of blood T cell repertoires in COVID-19. The assay was immunoSEQ multiplex PCR, and TCRdb's table has in-frame clones only and misses some. The sample lists a few hundred thousand clones, under 85% occurring once. Sequences were obtained from peripheral blood. Source of these receptors: a young man who had recovered from COVID-19. Each CDR3 is given with its conserved first and last residue.

TRBV7-8,TRBJ1-4,CASSPSTRQGWNEKLFF
TRBV7-8,TRBJ1-2,CASTRQGVFEGYTF
TRBV11-3,TRBJ1-2,CASSLWGHREGHGYTF
TRBV27,TRBJ1-4,CASRVQGSNEKLFF
TRBV28,TRBJ2-6,CASSLQASGANVLTF
TRBV6-1,TRBJ1-4,CASSEARGLEKLFF
TRBV5-1,TRBJ2-3,CASSLDRVKQYF
TRBV3-1/TRBV3-2,TRBJ1-1,CASSQDSRGAVTEAFF
TRBV3-1/TRBV3-2,TRBJ1-1,CASSAIGQGMIEAFF
TRBV11-2,TRBJ2-7,CASSYGTVTYEQYF
TRBV3-1/TRBV3-2,TRBJ2-3,CASSQALGGASDTQYF
TRBV7-3,TRBJ2-5,CASSLLGSGGQETQYF
TRBV12-5,TRBJ1-1,CASGLVAGGITEAFF
TRBV2,TRBJ1-5,CASREGQSQPQHF
TRBV5-4,TRBJ2-3,CASSWQIGLLTDTQYF
TRBV11-3,TRBJ2-7,CASSLIYHGEQYF
TRBV14,TRBJ1-2,CASSQGWSNYGYTF
TRBV18,TRBJ1-1,CASSPTDNTEAFF
TRBV7-8,TRBJ2-1,CASSSYGGDNEQFF
TRBV5-1,TRBJ2-2,CASSPRDVAPNTGELFF
TRBV11-2,TRBJ2-7,CASSRDRGYEQYF
TRBV2,TRBJ1-1,CASSTQAGRTEAFF
TRBV10-1,TRBJ1-1,CASSEMGGSQAFF
TRBV6-6,TRBJ1-6,CASSSLLGTSISPLHF
TRBV20-1,TRBJ1-6,CSASGGGADWSYNSPLHF
TRBV2,TRBJ2-1,CASRASYNEQFF
TRBV4-1,TRBJ1-4,CASSTLPGQGVEKLFF
TRBV5-1,TRBJ2-3,CASSLDLGPGSTDTQYF
TRBV7-3,TRBJ1-6,CASSLTSGKTSPLHF
TRBV7-2,TRBJ2-3,CASRPTGGADTQYF
TRBV18,TRBJ1-1,CASSPGELGGSEAFF
TRBV10-2,TRBJ1-1,CASSAGRNTEAFF
TRBV5-4,TRBJ2-1,CASSRDAAGGEQFF
TRBV6-5,TRBJ2-3,CASSSDRGQLTDTQYF
TRBV7-6,TRBJ1-4,CASSSTAYATNEKLFF
TRBV28,TRBJ1-3,CASSSPGQGNTIYF
TRBV2,TRBJ1-5,CASSDDTDQPQHF
TRBV19,TRBJ2-2,CASSIWGRNTGELFF
TRBV10-3,TRBJ1-6,CAISESAGRNSPLHF
TRBV7-8,TRBJ1-1,CASSLLRTEAFF
TRBV27,TRBJ1-6,CASTLTGAESPLHF
TRBV4-2,TRBJ2-2,CASSQVQGVLNTGELFF
TRBV18,TRBJ1-1,CASSPDIMNTEAFF
TRBV6-4,TRBJ1-5,CASSDGQNQPQHF
TRBV3-1/TRBV3-2,TRBJ1-4,CASSLSGGTPEKLFF